This record concerns one TCR beta chain sequence. The data belong to a study of blood T cells in healthy people across ages. The authors ran a second PCR of 7 to 11 cycles using a sample-barcoded 5' primer and a J-beta primer mix. Each CDR3 protein gets one entry after TCRdb re-called the 5' RACE reads with MiXCR. The sample carries about 720,000 distinct CDR3 sequences, around a fifth recorded once. From germline, CDR1 is MDHEN and CDR2 SYDVKM. CDR3 length equals 13 residues. Between the trimmed V and J ends, which lost 5 bases and 6 bases, there was a span of 13 bases. The clonotype originates from an older man in good health. The chain recombines TRBV28 with TRBJ1-2; a possible D gene is TRBD1 (5 bases). The sequenced material came from blood. The CDR3 sequence is CASSVQGRDGYTF. CDR3 nucleotides: TGTGCCAGCAGTGTCCAGGGCCGGGATGGCTACACCTTC.